Listed here is a single TCR beta chain. These data come from a study of T cell changes during pregnancy in multiple sclerosis. The germline V and J ends were trimmed by 2 bases and 6 bases, with 10 bases remaining between them. The CDR3 is 13 residues long. Germline values: CDR1 LGHNT, CDR2 FRNRAP. Assay used: immunoSEQ multiplex PCR; TCRdb lists only in-frame clones, some missing. The table shows just over 65,000 clones, with more than 80% occurring only once. The sample in question was peripheral blood, obtained in the second trimester of pregnancy. The V gene is TRBV12-5, the J gene TRBJ1-2, with D perhaps matching TRBD1 (5 bases). The receptor's source is a female donor with multiple sclerosis, enrolled in a pregnancy study. The CDR3 nucleotides are TGTGCTAGTGGTTTGCCAGGGCTGAATGGCTACACCTTC. It yields the protein CASGLPGLNGYTF.